This is a list of T cell receptor beta chains from one sample in a study of human T cells and chemical hapten exposure. TCRdb reprocessed the RACE reads via MiXCR and lists one record per CDR3 protein. The repertoire holds nearly 85,000 distinct CDR3 sequences, with around a tenth as singletons. The input for sequencing was whole blood, taken in connection with sensitization to the hapten diphenylcyclopropenone (DPC). The receptors were sampled from a man aged 18 to 30 with alopecia areata. Some clones in this sample may be carry-over from other donors' samples. Each CDR3 is given with its conserved first and last residue. The order of the fields is V gene, J gene, D gene, clone size, CDR3 protein, CDR3 DNA. A D gene is named only where the DNA matches it firmly. Size is omitted from some rows. Given values are once, few, many or a class for expanded clones.

V gene: TRBV7-6
J gene: TRBJ1-1
D gene: .
clone size: many
CDR3 protein: CASSLSPLGEAFF
CDR3 DNA: TGTGCCAGCAGCTTAAGTCCGTTGGGTGAAGCTTTCTTT

V gene: TRBV6-5
J gene: TRBJ2-3
D gene: .
clone size: many
CDR3 protein: CASSGTGGPLDTQYF
CDR3 DNA: TGTGCCAGCAGTGGGACCGGGGGGCCATTAGATACGCAGTATTTT

V gene: TRBV20-1
J gene: TRBJ1-5
D gene: TRBD1
clone size: few
CDR3 protein: CSARDPRGLYQPQHF
CDR3 DNA: TGCAGTGCTAGAGACCCCAGGGGGCTATATCAGCCCCAGCATTTT

V gene: TRBV7-2
J gene: TRBJ2-2
D gene: .
clone size: few
CDR3 protein: CASTPRANTGELFF
CDR3 DNA: TGTGCCAGCACCCCGAGAGCAAACACCGGGGAGCTGTTTTTT

V gene: TRBV11-2
J gene: TRBJ2-7
D gene: .
clone size: few
CDR3 protein: CASSLVRDEQYF
CDR3 DNA: TGTGCCAGCAGCCTAGTCAGGGACGAGCAGTACTTC

V gene: TRBV19
J gene: TRBJ2-5
D gene: .
clone size: few
CDR3 protein: CASSPGTTQAETQYF
CDR3 DNA: TGTGCCAGTAGTCCCGGGACAACCCAGGCGGAGACCCAGTACTTC

V gene: TRBV28
J gene: TRBJ2-1
D gene: TRBD2
clone size: .
CDR3 protein: CASIPLLAGGLSDDEQFF
CDR3 DNA: TGTGCCAGCATCCCTTTACTAGCGGGGGGGCTGTCGGACGATGAGCAGTTCTTC

V gene: TRBV6-4
J gene: TRBJ1-1
D gene: .
clone size: once
CDR3 protein: CASRATGNTEAFF
CDR3 DNA: TGTGCCAGCAGGGCCACAGGGAACACTGAAGCTTTCTTT

V gene: TRBV11-2
J gene: TRBJ1-2
D gene: .
clone size: many
CDR3 protein: CASSPPAQDYTF
CDR3 DNA: TGTGCCAGCAGTCCCCCGGCTCAGGACTACACCTTC

V gene: TRBV2
J gene: TRBJ1-5
D gene: .
clone size: .
CDR3 protein: CASSETGSRQPQHF
CDR3 DNA: TGTGCCAGCAGTGAAACTGGCAGTCGCCAGCCCCAGCATTTT

V gene: TRBV7-9
J gene: TRBJ2-1
D gene: .
clone size: few
CDR3 protein: CASRYPSIGDEQFF
CDR3 DNA: TGTGCCAGCAGATATCCCTCCATCGGGGATGAGCAGTTCTTC

V gene: TRBV29-1
J gene: TRBJ2-2
D gene: .
clone size: .
CDR3 protein: CSVEVQSKTNPYTGELFF
CDR3 DNA: TGCAGCGTTGAAGTCCAGAGTAAGACGAATCCCTACACCGGGGAGCTGTTTTTT

V gene: TRBV20-1
J gene: TRBJ1-3
D gene: .
clone size: few
CDR3 protein: CSARDGGSGNTIYF
CDR3 DNA: TGCAGTGCTAGGGATGGGGGCTCTGGAAACACCATATATTTT

V gene: TRBV10-1
J gene: TRBJ2-7
D gene: TRBD1
clone size: .
CDR3 protein: CASSEGRDRVNYEQYF
CDR3 DNA: TGCGCCAGCAGTGAAGGCAGGGACAGGGTAAACTACGAGCAGTACTTC

V gene: TRBV6-5
J gene: TRBJ2-7
D gene: .
clone size: .
CDR3 protein: CASSFPDRHEQYF
CDR3 DNA: TGTGCCAGCAGTTTCCCAGACCGCCACGAGCAGTACTTC

V gene: TRBV6-2/TRBV6-3
J gene: TRBJ2-2
D gene: .
clone size: many
CDR3 protein: CASKGGTGELFF
CDR3 DNA: TGTGCCAGCAAGGGGGGAACCGGGGAGCTGTTTTTT

V gene: TRBV3-1
J gene: TRBJ2-1
D gene: TRBD1
clone size: .
CDR3 protein: CASSQADRGPYNEQFF
CDR3 DNA: TGTGCCAGCAGCCAAGCTGACAGGGGCCCCTACAATGAGCAGTTCTTC

V gene: TRBV20-1
J gene: TRBJ2-1
D gene: .
clone size: few
CDR3 protein: CSARQAGEQFF
CDR3 DNA: TGCAGTGCTAGGCAGGCGGGTGAGCAGTTCTTC

V gene: TRBV10-2
J gene: TRBJ1-3
D gene: TRBD1
clone size: few
CDR3 protein: CASSESTGRVDTIYF
CDR3 DNA: TGCGCCAGCAGTGAGTCGACAGGGCGGGTAGACACCATATATTTT

V gene: TRBV18
J gene: TRBJ1-5
D gene: .
clone size: few
CDR3 protein: CASSTGPSDSNQPQHF
CDR3 DNA: TGTGCCAGCTCCACCGGACCGTCAGATAGCAATCAGCCCCAGCATTTT

V gene: TRBV3-1
J gene: TRBJ2-2
D gene: TRBD1
clone size: few
CDR3 protein: CASSLPGQGAGELFF
CDR3 DNA: TGTGCCAGCAGCCTTCCGGGACAGGGGGCCGGGGAGCTGTTTTTT

V gene: TRBV3-1
J gene: TRBJ1-1
D gene: .
clone size: few
CDR3 protein: CASSPHYFRRDNFMNTEAFF
CDR3 DNA: TGTGCCAGCAGCCCGCATTACTTCAGGCGGGACAACTTCATGAACACTGAAGCTTTCTTT

V gene: TRBV7-2
J gene: TRBJ2-7
D gene: .
clone size: few
CDR3 protein: CASSDNPQATYEQYF
CDR3 DNA: TGTGCCAGCAGCGACAACCCACAGGCGACCTACGAGCAGTACTTC

V gene: TRBV29-1
J gene: TRBJ1-6
D gene: .
clone size: few
CDR3 protein: CSVEDWPGRAQSSPLHF
CDR3 DNA: TGCAGCGTTGAAGATTGGCCCGGCAGGGCCCAAAGTTCACCCCTCCACTTT

V gene: TRBV28
J gene: TRBJ2-7
D gene: .
clone size: .
CDR3 protein: CASSVGQTYEQYF
CDR3 DNA: TGTGCCAGCAGTGTCGGACAGACCTACGAGCAGTACTTC

V gene: TRBV11-2
J gene: TRBJ2-5
D gene: TRBD2
clone size: .
CDR3 protein: CASSLVPGGKETQYF
CDR3 DNA: TGTGCCAGCAGCTTGGTGCCGGGGGGGAAGGAGACCCAGTACTTC

V gene: TRBV7-9
J gene: TRBJ2-3
D gene: .
clone size: few
CDR3 protein: CASRRGFRTDTQYF
CDR3 DNA: TGTGCCAGCAGACGGGGGTTCCGCACAGATACGCAGTATTTT

V gene: TRBV28
J gene: TRBJ2-7
D gene: .
clone size: many
CDR3 protein: CASRSPGRLTAWEQYF
CDR3 DNA: TGTGCCAGCAGATCTCCGGGACGTCTAACAGCGTGGGAGCAGTACTTC

V gene: TRBV14
J gene: TRBJ2-7
D gene: .
clone size: few
CDR3 protein: CASSQGRPLEQYF
CDR3 DNA: TGTGCCAGCAGCCAAGGCCGTCCTCTGGAGCAGTACTTC

V gene: TRBV7-6
J gene: TRBJ2-3
D gene: .
clone size: many
CDR3 protein: CASSLGASRSTDTQYF
CDR3 DNA: TGTGCCAGCAGCTTAGGGGCTAGCAGAAGCACAGATACGCAGTATTTT

V gene: TRBV4-3
J gene: TRBJ1-3
D gene: .
clone size: many
CDR3 protein: CASSQDVTTGNTIYF
CDR3 DNA: TGCGCCAGCAGCCAAGACGTAACCACTGGAAACACCATATATTTT

V gene: TRBV7-6
J gene: TRBJ2-5
D gene: .
clone size: few
CDR3 protein: CASSSVFRETQYF
CDR3 DNA: TGTGCCAGCAGCTCTGTTTTCCGGGAGACCCAGTACTTC

V gene: TRBV11-3
J gene: TRBJ2-1
D gene: .
clone size: many
CDR3 protein: CASSSSWDKGKTDNEQFF
CDR3 DNA: TGTGCCAGCAGCTCCAGTTGGGACAAGGGGAAAACCGACAATGAGCAGTTCTTC

V gene: TRBV29-1
J gene: TRBJ2-1
D gene: TRBD1
clone size: many
CDR3 protein: CSADEGGQVYNEQFF
CDR3 DNA: TGCAGCGCCGATGAGGGGGGACAGGTCTACAATGAGCAGTTCTTC

V gene: TRBV29-1
J gene: TRBJ2-3
D gene: .
clone size: many
CDR3 protein: CSVVPADTQYF
CDR3 DNA: TGCAGCGTTGTCCCAGCCGATACGCAGTATTTT

V gene: TRBV19
J gene: TRBJ1-1
D gene: TRBD1
clone size: many
CDR3 protein: CASSLRGPWTEAFF
CDR3 DNA: TGTGCCAGTAGCCTAAGGGGGCCCTGGACTGAAGCTTTCTTT

V gene: TRBV4-1
J gene: TRBJ2-1
D gene: .
clone size: few
CDR3 protein: CASSQDKYSDEQFF
CDR3 DNA: TGCGCCAGCAGCCAAGACAAGTATTCCGATGAGCAGTTCTTC

V gene: TRBV7-2
J gene: TRBJ1-1
D gene: TRBD1
clone size: .
CDR3 protein: CASSAHRGRTEAFF
CDR3 DNA: TGTGCCAGCAGCGCCCACAGGGGACGGACTGAAGCTTTCTTT

V gene: TRBV7-2
J gene: TRBJ1-1
D gene: .
clone size: few
CDR3 protein: CASSLVYQNTEAFF
CDR3 DNA: TGTGCCAGCAGCTTAGTGTACCAGAACACTGAAGCTTTCTTT

V gene: TRBV5-1
J gene: TRBJ1-2
D gene: TRBD1
clone size: .
CDR3 protein: CASSLSGTESLYGYTF
CDR3 DNA: TGCGCCAGCAGCTTATCCGGGACAGAAAGCCTTTATGGCTACACCTTC

V gene: TRBV7-9
J gene: TRBJ1-4
D gene: TRBD1
clone size: few
CDR3 protein: CASSRGTGDEKLFF
CDR3 DNA: TGTGCCAGCAGCCGAGGGACAGGGGATGAAAAACTGTTTTTT

V gene: TRBV5-1
J gene: TRBJ2-2
D gene: TRBD2
clone size: few
CDR3 protein: CASSLTSGAETGELFF
CDR3 DNA: TGCGCCAGCAGCTTGACTAGCGGGGCAGAAACCGGGGAGCTGTTTTTT

V gene: TRBV7-9
J gene: TRBJ1-5
D gene: .
clone size: few
CDR3 protein: CASSLVGGPNQPQHF
CDR3 DNA: TGTGCCAGCAGCTTAGTTGGGGGGCCCAATCAGCCCCAGCATTTT

V gene: TRBV29-1
J gene: TRBJ1-1
D gene: .
clone size: few
CDR3 protein: CSVSRNTEAFF
CDR3 DNA: TGCAGTGTTAGTAGGAACACTGAAGCTTTCTTT

V gene: TRBV7-2
J gene: TRBJ2-1
D gene: .
clone size: many
CDR3 protein: CASSPDGYNEQFF
CDR3 DNA: TGTGCCAGCAGCCCTGACGGCTACAATGAGCAGTTCTTC

V gene: TRBV18
J gene: TRBJ2-2
D gene: .
clone size: few
CDR3 protein: CASSQAGTSLRTGELFF
CDR3 DNA: TGTGCCAGCTCACAAGCCGGGACATCCCTTCGCACCGGGGAGCTGTTTTTT

V gene: TRBV6-4
J gene: TRBJ2-3
D gene: TRBD1
clone size: few
CDR3 protein: CASSDTPGGATDTQYF
CDR3 DNA: TGTGCCAGCAGTGACACCCCAGGGGGCGCGACAGATACGCAGTATTTT

V gene: TRBV9
J gene: TRBJ1-1
D gene: .
clone size: .
CDR3 protein: CASSPRPTNTEAFF
CDR3 DNA: TGTGCCAGCAGCCCCCGTCCAACGAACACTGAAGCTTTCTTT

V gene: TRBV20-1
J gene: TRBJ2-4
D gene: .
clone size: few
CDR3 protein: CSAPPGWGKNIQYF
CDR3 DNA: TGCAGTGCCCCCCCCGGCTGGGGCAAAAACATTCAGTACTTC

V gene: TRBV20-1
J gene: TRBJ1-2
D gene: .
clone size: few
CDR3 protein: CSARGGQPNYGYTF
CDR3 DNA: TGCAGTGCTAGAGGGGGACAACCTAACTATGGCTACACCTTC

V gene: TRBV5-6
J gene: TRBJ1-1
D gene: .
clone size: few
CDR3 protein: CASSSLFRQANTEAFF
CDR3 DNA: TGTGCCAGCAGCAGTCTGTTTAGACAGGCGAACACTGAAGCTTTCTTT

V gene: TRBV7-9
J gene: TRBJ1-2
D gene: TRBD1
clone size: many
CDR3 protein: CASSRDRSHYTF
CDR3 DNA: TGTGCCAGCAGCAGGGACAGGTCGCACTACACCTTC

V gene: TRBV20-1
J gene: TRBJ1-2
D gene: TRBD1
clone size: many
CDR3 protein: CSAEGAHGYTF
CDR3 DNA: TGCAGTGCTGAGGGGGCTCATGGCTACACCTTC

V gene: TRBV6-5
J gene: TRBJ2-3
D gene: .
clone size: .
CDR3 protein: CASNSDSTDTQYF
CDR3 DNA: TGTGCCAGCAATTCGGACAGCACAGATACGCAGTATTTT

V gene: TRBV29-1
J gene: TRBJ1-1
D gene: .
clone size: .
CDR3 protein: CSVDGQLEAFF
CDR3 DNA: TGCAGCGTTGACGGGCAGTTAGAAGCTTTCTTT

V gene: TRBV18
J gene: TRBJ1-3
D gene: .
clone size: few
CDR3 protein: CASSGERTSGNTIYF
CDR3 DNA: TGTGCCAGCTCGGGGGAGAGGACCTCTGGAAACACCATATATTTT

V gene: TRBV11-2
J gene: TRBJ2-1
D gene: .
clone size: many
CDR3 protein: CASSSLEGRTYNEQFF
CDR3 DNA: TGTGCCAGCAGCTCCCTTGAGGGGAGGACCTACAATGAGCAGTTCTTC

V gene: TRBV12-3/TRBV12-4
J gene: TRBJ1-1
D gene: TRBD1
clone size: many
CDR3 protein: CASSLARTGGTEAFF
CDR3 DNA: TGTGCCAGCAGTTTAGCCAGGACAGGGGGCACTGAAGCTTTCTTT